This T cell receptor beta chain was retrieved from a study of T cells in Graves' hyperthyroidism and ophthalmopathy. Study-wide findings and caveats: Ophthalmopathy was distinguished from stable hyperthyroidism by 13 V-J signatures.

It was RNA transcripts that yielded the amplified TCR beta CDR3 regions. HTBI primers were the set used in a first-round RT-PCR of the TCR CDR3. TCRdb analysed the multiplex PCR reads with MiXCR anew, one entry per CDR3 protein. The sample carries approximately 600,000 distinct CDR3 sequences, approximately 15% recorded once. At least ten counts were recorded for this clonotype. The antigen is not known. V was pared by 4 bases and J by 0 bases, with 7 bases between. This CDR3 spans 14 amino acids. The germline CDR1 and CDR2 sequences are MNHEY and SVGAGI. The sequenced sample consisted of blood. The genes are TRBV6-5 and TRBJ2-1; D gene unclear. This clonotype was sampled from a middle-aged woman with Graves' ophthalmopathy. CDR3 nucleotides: TGTGCCAGCAGTTGGCCGAGCTCCTACAATGAGCAGTTCTTC. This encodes CASSWPSSYNEQFF.